This T cell receptor (beta chain) was identified in a study of PD-L1 blockade in urothelial cancer. Study summary: The authors examined blood 3 weeks (second dose) and 6 weeks after treatment start.

Time point noted: pretreatment peripheral blood. Pretreatment and on-treatment samples were taken, numbering 1 to 8 per patient. Sequencing was performed with immunoSEQ multiplex PCR; in TCRdb, only in-frame clones are kept and a portion is missing. The data contain tens of thousands of clones, about 84% of them singletons. This CDR3 contains 15 residues. Germline trimming cut 6 bases from V and 2 bases from J; bases unmatched to any gene: 6. Germline values: CDR1 WSHSY, CDR2 SAAADI. Sequencing used PBMCs, obtained around atezolizumab (anti-PD-L1) treatment. J is TRBJ2-1 and V is TRBV10-2; 8 bases fit TRBD2. The TCR originated in a man aged 55-75 years with urothelial cancer. The CDR3 spells CASRGREGAYNEQFF. The CDR3 nucleotides are TGCGCCAGCAGGGGCCGGGAGGGCGCCTACAATGAGCAGTTCTTC.